These 14 T cell receptor beta chains were sequenced from one sample in a study of blood T cell repertoires in COVID-19. Profiled with immunoSEQ multiplex PCR; TCRdb holds only in-frame clones, not every one. The data hold around 180,000 clones, with 75% to 90% observed a single time. Sequences were obtained from peripheral blood. The receptors were gathered from a human donor with active or convalescent COVID-19. The donor label of this sample is uncertain.

The chain employs TRBV7-9 and TRBJ2-1, with TRBD1 matching 10 bases. Germline lookup yields CDR1 SEHNR and CDR2 FQNEAQ (reference sequence). The CDR3 runs to 15 residues. The junction had 8 bases not matched to a gene; V was cut back by 5 bases and J by 7 bases. The chain's CDR3 is CASSPARDRGNEQFF. DNA of the CDR3: TGTGCCAGCAGCCCCGCCCGGGACAGGGGTAATGAGCAGTTCTTC.

The chain joins TRBV6-5 to TRBJ2-7; 8 bases are shared with TRBD2. Looked up from germline, CDR1 is MNHEY and CDR2 is SVGAGI. V shed 6 bases and J 6 bases; nucleotides not matched to a gene: 1. The CDR3 has 11 amino acids. The DNA of the CDR3 is TGTGCCAGCAGCGGGGGGGGCGAGCAGTACTTC. Translation: CASSGGGEQYF.

V and J are TRBV18 and TRBJ1-5; maybe TRBD1 (5 bases). The CDR3 is made up of 15 amino acids. Per the germline V gene, CDR1 is KGHSH and CDR2 is LQKENI. The V end was cut by 3 bases, the J end by 0 bases, with 9 bases between. The CDR3 DNA sequence: TGTGCCAGCTCACCGTCAGGGCTTAGCAATCAGCCCCAGCATTTT. This gives the protein CASSPSGLSNQPQHF.

The V call is TRBV5-1, the J call TRBJ2-1, with 9 bases matching TRBD2. The CDR3 loop spans 16 amino acids. CDR1 is SGHRS and CDR2 is YFSETQ in the germline V gene. J lost 1 base, V lost 0 bases, and 2 bases had no gene match. The CDR3 spells CASSLGLAVSYNEQFF. DNA of the CDR3: TGCGCCAGCAGCTTGGGACTAGCGGTATCCTACAATGAGCAGTTCTTC. The whole variable domain, filled in from reference TRBV5-1 and TRBJ2-1, reads KAGVTQTPRYLIKTRGQQVTLSCSPISGHRSVSWYQQTPGQGLQFLFEYFSETQRNKGNFPGRFSGRQFSNSRSEMNVSTLELGDSALYLCASSLGLAVSYNEQFFGPGTRLTVL.

There are a few counts of this clone. The chain links TRBV9 to TRBJ1-6; 8 nucleotides align to TRBD1. The CDR3 totals 15 residues. J lost 6 bases, V lost 4 bases, and 6 bases had no gene match. The germline gives CDR1 SGDLS, CDR2 YYNGEE. The CDR3 spells CASSFLGTGNSPLHF. In DNA, the CDR3 is TGTGCCAGCAGCTTTTTGGGGACAGGTAATTCACCCCTCCACTTT.

This chain joins TRBV6-5 and TRBJ1-2, with 9 nucleotides matching TRBD1. CDR1 is MNHEY and CDR2 is SVGAGI in the germline V gene. The CDR3 runs 14 residues. With 0 bases clipped from V and 8 bases from J, the junction kept 4 bases outside the gene matches. DNA of the CDR3: TGTGCCAGCAGTTACTCCGACAGGGGGTACGGCTACACCTTC. This codes for CASSYSDRGYGYTF.

The V gene is TRBV3-1 (or the pseudogene TRBV3-2), the J gene TRBJ2-3; TRBD2 aligns across 8 bases. The CDR3 extends over 21 amino acids. The V segment lost 5 bases and the J segment 4 bases; nucleotides outside the gene matches: 26. Germline CDR1 is LGHDT and CDR2 is YNNKEL (reference sequence). The CDR3 reads CASSFRSSYRSTSAGADTQYF. In nucleotides, the CDR3 is TGTGCCAGCAGCTTTCGATCTTCTTACAGGTCGACTAGCGCGGGGGCAGATACGCAGTATTTT.

V usage is TRBV4-1 and J usage is TRBJ2-7; 7 nucleotides align to TRBD2. CDR3 size: 16 residues. Germline-derived CDR1 and CDR2 are MGHRA and YSYEKL. The ends lost 0 bases at V and 6 bases at J; junction bases unmatched: 11. CDR3 DNA sequence: TGCGCCAGCAGCCAAGATTGGGGGGGGTTCGTTCCCGAGCAGTACTTC. Translating gives CASSQDWGGFVPEQYF.

This chain connects TRBV7-6 to TRBJ1-6; D unresolved. V was cut by 1 base and J by 7 bases, with 8 bases left in between. CDR1 is SGHVS, CDR2 FNYEAQ, per germline. The CDR3 has 14 amino acids. The CDR3 spells CASSLDPRNSPLHF. Written as DNA, the CDR3 is TGTGCCAGCAGCTTAGACCCCAGAAATTCACCCCTCCACTTT. Full variable domain (outside the CDR3, taken from reference TRBV7-6 and TRBJ1-6): GAGVSQSPRYKVTKRGQDVALRCDPISGHVSLYWYRQALGQGPEFLTYFNYEAQQDKSGLPNDRFSAERPEGSISTLTIQRTEQRDSAMYRCASSLDPRNSPLHFGNGTRLTVT.

This CDR3 is CASSQDTSGGATQYF. The CDR3, as DNA: TGCGCCAGCAGCCAAGATACTAGCGGGGGGGCCACGCAGTATTTT. The V gene is TRBV4-1, the J gene TRBJ2-3; 13 positions match TRBD2. Germline trimming cut 0 bases from V and 9 bases from J; bases unmatched to any gene: 3. This CDR3 is built from 15 residues. The germline CDR1 and CDR2 sequences are MGHRA and YSYEKL.

V gene TRBV7-3 combines with J gene TRBJ1-1; TRBD1 matches at 11 bases. From germline, CDR1 is SGHTA and CDR2 FQGTGA. This CDR3 spans 19 amino acids. The trim removed 1 base at V and 1 base at J, leaving 11 bases unmatched. The CDR3 spells CASSLSPIGQGAKNTEAFF. The CDR3 coding sequence is TGTGCCAGCAGCTTAAGTCCCATAGGACAGGGGGCTAAGAACACTGAAGCTTTCTTT.

The V call is TRBV2, the J call TRBJ2-4; D gene uncertain. This CDR3 region has 15 residues. V lost 1 base, J lost 7 bases, and 14 bases lay in between. From germline, CDR1 is SNHLY and CDR2 FYNNEI. The CDR3 loop is CASSEDGSARNIQYF. The DNA of the CDR3 is TGTGCCAGCAGTGAAGACGGGTCGGCTAGGAACATTCAGTACTTC.

The V and J genes are TRBV2 and TRBJ2-3; 7 bases fit TRBD2. Germline V CDR1 and CDR2: SNHLY, FYNNEI. The ends lost 2 bases at V and 7 bases at J; junction bases unmatched: 9. The CDR3 sequence is 15 residues long. The CDR3 sequence is CASSEQRGTSHTQYF. Here the CDR3 DNA reads TGTGCCAGCAGTGAACAGCGGGGAACCTCTCATACGCAGTATTTT.

The V call is TRBV24-1, the J call TRBJ2-3; 8 bases align to TRBD2. Germline assignment: CDR1 KGHDR and CDR2 SFDVKD. The CDR3 covers 16 residues. The V segment lost 4 bases and the J segment 4 bases; nucleotides outside the gene matches: 9. This chain's CDR3 is CATSDIGGAGPDTQYF. Written as DNA, the CDR3 is TGTGCCACCAGTGACATCGGGGGGGCTGGGCCAGATACGCAGTATTTT.